This T cell receptor beta chain was identified in a study of cytomegalovirus exposure and HLA in healthy donors. About this clone: The antigen remains undetermined.

Using immunoSEQ multiplex PCR, the repertoire was profiled, and TCRdb retains in-frame clones only, with some absent. The sample holds around 100,000 clones, around 96% seen once. The V end lost 4 bases, the J end lost 1 base, and 13 bases lay between the germline ends. The CDR3 spans 15 residues. Germline lookup yields CDR1 SGHVS and CDR2 FQNEAQ. Study results and caveats: According to the study, roughly 160 TCR beta chains were cytomegalovirus-associated. Published work reported that the classifier diagnosed cytomegalovirus status with high specificity and sensitivity. Generally TCR sequences proved uncommon, though certain public TCRs appeared in numerous donors.

The source of this sequence is a woman under 30 in good health and CMV-seronegative. The sequencing sample was made of PBMCs. The genes are TRBV7-8 and TRBJ1-1; a weak D match, TRBD1 (5 bases). The chain's CDR3 is CASSYLSGANTEAFF. Here the CDR3 DNA reads TGTGCCAGCAGCTACCTGAGTGGGGCGAACACTGAAGCTTTCTTT.